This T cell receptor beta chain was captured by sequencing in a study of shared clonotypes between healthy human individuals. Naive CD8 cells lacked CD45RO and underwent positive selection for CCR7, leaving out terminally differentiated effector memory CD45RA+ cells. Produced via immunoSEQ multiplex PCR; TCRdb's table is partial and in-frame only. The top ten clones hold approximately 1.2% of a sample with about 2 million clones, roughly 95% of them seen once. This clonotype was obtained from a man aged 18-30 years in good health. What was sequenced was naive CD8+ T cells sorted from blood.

CDR3 DNA sequence: TGTGCCAGCAGCCCCCACCCGGACCCCTATGGCTACACCTTC. Protein product: CASSPHPDPYGYTF. V and J are TRBV27 and TRBJ1-2; D remains unclear. Germline loops: CDR1 MNHEY, CDR2 SMNVEV (reference sequence). The CDR3 has 14 residues. V lost 6 bases to trimming and J lost 4 bases, with 15 bases between them.